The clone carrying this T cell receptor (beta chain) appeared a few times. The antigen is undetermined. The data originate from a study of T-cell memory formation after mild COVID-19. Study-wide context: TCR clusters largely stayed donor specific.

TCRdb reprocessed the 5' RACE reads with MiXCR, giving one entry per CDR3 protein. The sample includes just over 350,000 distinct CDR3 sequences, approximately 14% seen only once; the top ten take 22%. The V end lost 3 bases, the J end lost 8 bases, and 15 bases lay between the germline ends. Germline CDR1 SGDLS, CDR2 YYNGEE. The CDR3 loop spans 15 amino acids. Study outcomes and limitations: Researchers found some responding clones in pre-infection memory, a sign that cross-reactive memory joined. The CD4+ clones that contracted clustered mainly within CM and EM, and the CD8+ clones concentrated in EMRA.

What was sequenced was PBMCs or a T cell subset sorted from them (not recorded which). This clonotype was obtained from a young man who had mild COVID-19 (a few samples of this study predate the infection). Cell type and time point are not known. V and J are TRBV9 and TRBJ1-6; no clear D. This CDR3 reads CASSAYTREHSPLHF. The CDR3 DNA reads TGTGCCAGCAGCGCCTACACCCGCGAGCATTCACCCCTCCACTTT.